The present entry profiles one T cell receptor beta chain with its context. Its specificity is unknown. The PCR had 60 Vbeta and 13 Jbeta primers. Measured with immunoSEQ multiplex PCR; TCRdb has only the in-frame clones, and not every one. The table lists about 110,000 clones, roughly 80% of them singletons. The data stem from a study of cytomegalovirus exposure and HLA in healthy donors. The germline CDR1 and CDR2 sequences are MDHEN and SYDVKM. The J segment lost 1 base and the V segment lost 7 bases, leaving 12 bases of the junction unmatched. The CDR3 runs to 17 residues. Study-level findings and limits: It was reported in a later analysis that an Asian-associated ancestry cluster showed fewer N-insertions than the approximately 690-donor mean. The authors enumerated some 160 TCR beta chains as linked to cytomegalovirus. With further analysis later on, most CMV-associated TCR beta chains appeared HLA-restricted.

Sequenced input: PBMCs. The sequence was obtained from a woman in her twenties or thirties in good health and CMV-seronegative. This chain joins TRBV28 and TRBJ2-1; 8 nucleotides agree with TRBD2. The CDR3 loop is CASTPNTGTSSYNEQFF. CDR3 coding DNA: TGTGCCAGCACCCCTAATACCGGGACTAGTTCCTACAATGAGCAGTTCTTC.